The 17 T cell receptor beta chains presented below share a single source sample, sequenced in a study of CD8+ T cells in alopecia areata. Isolated RNA was reverse transcribed into cDNA used as the sequencing template. Data came from immunoSEQ multiplex PCR; TCRdb stores just in-frame clones and leaves some out. The top ten hold roughly a tenth of the sample, which has 100,000 to 150,000 clones, 47% seen once. Sequencing used NKG2D-low CD8+ T cells sorted from blood. The origin of the receptors is a human donor with alopecia areata.

The chain carries TRBV27 and TRBJ1-1, with 7 positions matching TRBD1. V was clipped by 5 bases and J by 4 bases; unmatched bases: 4. The CDR3 totals 13 residues. CDR1 MNHEY and CDR2 SMNVEV come from the germline V gene (reference sequence). The chain's CDR3 is CASSRSGGTEAFF. CDR3 bases: TGTGCCAGCAGTCGATCAGGGGGCACTGAAGCTTTCTTT.

This chain connects TRBV5-6 to TRBJ2-7; the D is unclear. V was shortened by 3 bases and J by 5 bases, with 12 bases between the two germline ends. Germline assignment: CDR1 SGHDT and CDR2 YYEEEE. This CDR3 is 13 amino acids long. CDR3 nucleotide sequence: TGTGCCAGCAGCTCTGGCCCCGGTCACGAGCAGTACTTC. Translated: CASSSGPGHEQYF.

This chain links TRBV29-1 with TRBJ2-4, with unresolved D. Per germline, CDR1 SQVTM and CDR2 ANQGSEA. The CDR3 sequence is 10 residues long. With 3 bases removed from V and 6 bases from J, the gap between germline ends came to 3 bases. The CDR3 bases are TGCAGCGTTGACTCAAACATTCAGTACTTC. It codes for CSVDSNIQYF.

This clone has more than one count but fewer than ten. The genes are TRBV29-1 and TRBJ2-3; TRBD1 might be the D (6 bases). V lost 3 bases and J lost 11, with 15 bases in between. The CDR3 is 12 amino acids. CDR1 and CDR2 from the germline V gene are SQVTM and ANQGSEA. The CDR3 loop reads CSVEGGGEGQYF. The CDR3 DNA reads as TGCAGCGTTGAGGGTGGGGGCGAAGGGCAGTATTTT.

The chain uses TRBV9 and TRBJ2-7; a weak D match, TRBD1 (6 bases). In germline, CDR1 is SGDLS, CDR2 YYNGEE. The CDR3 is 15 amino acids. V was pared by 1 base and J by 4 bases, with 15 bases between. CDR3 loop: CASSVTPDRKYEQYF. In DNA, the CDR3 is TGTGCCAGCAGCGTAACCCCGGACAGAAAATACGAGCAGTACTTC.

This chain uses TRBV5-1 with TRBJ2-1; a weak D match, TRBD2 (5 bases). Germline values: CDR1 SGHRS, CDR2 YFSETQ. The CDR3 contains 15 residues. Trimming cost V 0 bases and J 2 bases, with 9 bases left between them. The CDR3 DNA reads TGCGCCAGCAGCTTGGTAGGGAGTGCCTACAATGAGCAGTTCTTC. Its translation is CASSLVGSAYNEQFF. The full variable domain, its missing parts supplied by reference TRBV5-1 and TRBJ2-1, is KAGVTQTPRYLIKTRGQQVTLSCSPISGHRSVSWYQQTPGQGLQFLFEYFSETQRNKGNFPGRFSGRQFSNSRSEMNVSTLELGDSALYLCASSLVGSAYNEQFFGPGTRLTVL.

In its sample, this clone was seen a few times. The genes are TRBV5-1 and TRBJ2-3; no reliable D call. CDR3 length: 12 residues. V dropped 1 base and J dropped 11 bases, with 11 bases sitting between them. Germline loops: CDR1 SGHRS, CDR2 YFSETQ. The DNA for the CDR3 is TGCGCCAGCAGCTTGACTCCCGATGAGCAGTATTTT. Residues: CASSLTPDEQYF.

This clone was counted between two and nine times. The chain uses TRBV29-1 and TRBJ2-7; 8 bases agree with TRBD2. V dropped 3 bases and J dropped 5; count of bases not matched to a gene: 6. CDR1 and CDR2 from the germline V gene are SQVTM and ANQGSEA. The CDR3 length is 13 residues. DNA of the CDR3: TGCAGCGTTGAGTTGGGACTAGTAAACGAGCAGTACTTC. Translated, it gives CSVELGLVNEQYF.

This chain connects TRBV2 to TRBJ2-1; TRBD2 might be the D (5 bases). The length of the CDR3 is 13 residues. Trimming took off 7 bases at V and 5 bases at J, with 12 bases between the two ends. Germline lookup yields CDR1 SNHLY and CDR2 FYNNEI. The chain's CDR3 is CASNGIANNEQFF. DNA for the CDR3: TGTGCCAGCAACGGTATAGCGAACAATGAGCAGTTCTTC.

Relative to its sample, this clone is medium-sized (0.01 to 0.1%). This chain connects TRBV5-1 to TRBJ2-5; tentative D call: TRBD2 (5 bases). Germline loops: CDR1 SGHRS, CDR2 YFSETQ. This CDR3 contains 14 residues. V shed 2 bases and J shed 5 bases, with 13 bases lying between them. The CDR3 DNA reads TGCGCCAGCAGCTTCTCAATGGGAGCCGAGACCCAGTACTTC. Amino acids: CASSFSMGAETQYF.

This chain uses TRBV29-1 with TRBJ1-4, with a possible D match to TRBD1 (6 bases). This CDR3 is built from 13 residues. Germline V lookup: CDR1 SQVTM, CDR2 ANQGSEA. V shed 8 bases and J shed 3 bases, with 13 bases lying between them. Here the CDR3 reads CSCTGFANEKLFF. The CDR3 DNA follows: TGCAGCTGCACAGGGTTTGCTAATGAAAAACTGTTTTTT.

The chain uses TRBV2 and TRBJ2-3; D is possibly TRBD2 (6 bases). Trimming cost V 5 bases and J 3 bases, with 27 bases left between them. The CDR3 consists of 19 residues. In germline, CDR1 is SNHLY, CDR2 FYNNEI. The CDR3 loop is CASSPGLSREYLVTDTQYF. In DNA, the CDR3 is TGTGCCAGCAGTCCCGGACTTTCCCGGGAGTACCTTGTGACAGATACGCAGTATTTT.

The CDR3 reads CACGGGRLEQYF. For the CDR3, the DNA is TGTGCCTGCGGAGGGGGTCGCCTCGAGCAGTACTTC. The chain carries TRBV11-2 and TRBJ2-7; possibly TRBD1 or TRBD2 for D (6 bases each). The CDR3 is 12 amino acids. Trimming took off 11 bases at V and 6 bases at J, with 17 bases between the two ends. Germline assignment: CDR1 SGHAT and CDR2 FQNNGV. Full variable domain (rest looked up from reference TRBV11-2 and TRBJ2-7): EAGVAQSPRYKIIEKRQSVAFWCNPISGHATLYWYQQILGQGPKLLIQFQNNGVVDDSQLPKDRFSAERLKGVDSTLKIQPAKLEDSAVYLCACGGGRLEQYFGPGTRLTVT.

In regard to this clone: This CDR3 is also generated by other DNA sequences in the sample. V and J are TRBV29-1 and TRBJ2-2, with a tentative D call TRBD1 (5 bases). Germline loops: CDR1 SQVTM, CDR2 ANQGSEA. Trimming stripped 2 bases from V and 2 bases from J, with 6 bases between. The CDR3 runs 13 residues. CDR3 coding DNA: TGCAGCGTTGAACAGGGAAACACCGGGGAGCTGTTTTTT. Its protein is CSVEQGNTGELFF.

The gene calls are TRBV4-1 and TRBJ1-5; D ambiguous. CDR1 is MGHRA, CDR2 YSYEKL, per germline. The ends were cut back, 4 bases at V and 0 bases at J, with 7 bases in the middle. The CDR3 is 14 amino acids. CDR3: CASSRIHSNQPQHF. The CDR3 DNA reads TGCGCCAGCAGCCGCATACATAGCAATCAGCCCCAGCATTTT.

This clone showed up just a few times. The chain has TRBV19 and TRBJ1-2; D gene uncertain. Germline loops: CDR1 LNHDA, CDR2 SQIVND (reference sequence). This CDR3 region has 11 residues. Here the CDR3 reads CLPFSHYGYTF. The CDR3 nucleotides are TGTCTTCCCTTTTCACACTATGGCTACACCTTC.

This clone was seen more than once but under ten times. The chain employs TRBV11-2 and TRBJ2-2; D is unclear. CDR1 SGHAT and CDR2 FQNNGV come from the germline V gene. V lost 5 bases and J lost 1, with 2 bases in between. CDR3 length: 12 residues. The CDR3: CASSENTGELFF. DNA of the CDR3: TGTGCCAGCAGCGAGAACACCGGGGAGCTGTTTTTT.